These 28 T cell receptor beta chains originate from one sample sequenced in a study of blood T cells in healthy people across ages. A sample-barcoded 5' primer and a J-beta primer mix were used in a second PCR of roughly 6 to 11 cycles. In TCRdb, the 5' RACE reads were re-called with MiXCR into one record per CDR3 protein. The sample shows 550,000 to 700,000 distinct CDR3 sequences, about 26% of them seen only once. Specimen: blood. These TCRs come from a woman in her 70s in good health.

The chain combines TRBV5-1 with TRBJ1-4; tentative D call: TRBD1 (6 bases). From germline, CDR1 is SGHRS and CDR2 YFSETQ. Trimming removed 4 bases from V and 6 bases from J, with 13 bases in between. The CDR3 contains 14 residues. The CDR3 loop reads CASSPGGSDEKLFF. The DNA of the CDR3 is TGCGCCAGCAGCCCCGGGGGCTCGGATGAAAAACTGTTTTTT.

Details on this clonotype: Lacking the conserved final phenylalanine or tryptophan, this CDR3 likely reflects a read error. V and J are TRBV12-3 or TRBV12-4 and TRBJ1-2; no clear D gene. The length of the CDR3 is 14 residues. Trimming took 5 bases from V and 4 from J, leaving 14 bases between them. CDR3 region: CASSPLRAIYGYTL. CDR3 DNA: TGTGCCAGCAGTCCGCTTAGAGCGATCTATGGCTACACCCTC.

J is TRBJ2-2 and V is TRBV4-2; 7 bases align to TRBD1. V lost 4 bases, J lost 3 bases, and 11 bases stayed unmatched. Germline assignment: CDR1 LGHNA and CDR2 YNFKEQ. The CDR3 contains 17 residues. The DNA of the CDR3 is TGTGCCAGCAGCCCGGCGGCAGACAGGGCTTACACCGGGGAGCTGTTTTTT. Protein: CASSPAADRAYTGELFF.

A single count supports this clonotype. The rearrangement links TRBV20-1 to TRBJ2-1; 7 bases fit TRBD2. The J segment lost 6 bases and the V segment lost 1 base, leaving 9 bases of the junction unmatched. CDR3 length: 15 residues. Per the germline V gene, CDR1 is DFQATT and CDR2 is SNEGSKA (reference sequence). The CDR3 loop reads CSARGGRGPSNEQFF. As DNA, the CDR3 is TGCAGTGCTAGAGGGGGGAGGGGACCCTCCAATGAGCAGTTCTTC.

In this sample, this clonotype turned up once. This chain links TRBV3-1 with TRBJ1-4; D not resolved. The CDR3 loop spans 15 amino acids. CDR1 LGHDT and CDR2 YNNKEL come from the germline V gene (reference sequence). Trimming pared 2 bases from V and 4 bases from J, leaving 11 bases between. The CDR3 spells CASSQTGISNEKLFF. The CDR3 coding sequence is TGTGCCAGCAGCCAAACCGGGATTAGTAATGAAAAACTGTTTTTT.

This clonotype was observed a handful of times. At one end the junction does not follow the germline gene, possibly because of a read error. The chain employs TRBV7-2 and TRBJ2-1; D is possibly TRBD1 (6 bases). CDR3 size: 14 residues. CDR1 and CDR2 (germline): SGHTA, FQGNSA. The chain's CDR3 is CASSLGTEYNQQFF. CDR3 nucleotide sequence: TGTGCCAGCAGCTTAGGGACAGAGTACAATCAGCAGTTCTTC.

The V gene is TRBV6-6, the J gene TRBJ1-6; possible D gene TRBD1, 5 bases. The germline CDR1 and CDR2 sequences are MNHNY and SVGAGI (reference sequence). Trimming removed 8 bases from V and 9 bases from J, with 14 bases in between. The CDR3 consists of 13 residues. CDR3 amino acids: CASGNQGLSPLHF. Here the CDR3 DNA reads TGTGCCAGCGGAAACCAGGGACTTTCACCCCTCCACTTT.

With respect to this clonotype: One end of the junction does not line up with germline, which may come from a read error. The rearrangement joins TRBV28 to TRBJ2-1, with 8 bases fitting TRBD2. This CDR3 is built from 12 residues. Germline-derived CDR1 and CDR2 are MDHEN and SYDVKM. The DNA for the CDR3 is TGTGCCAGCAGTTCCCTCCCGGGGGGGCCAATCTTC. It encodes CASSSLPGGPIF.

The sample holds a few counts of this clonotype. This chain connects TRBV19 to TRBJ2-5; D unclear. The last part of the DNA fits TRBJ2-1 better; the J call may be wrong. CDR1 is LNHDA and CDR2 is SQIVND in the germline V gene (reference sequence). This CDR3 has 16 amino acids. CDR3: CASSIEHRPLYNEQFF. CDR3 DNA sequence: TGTGCCAGTAGTATCGAACACCGACCCCTTTACAATGAGCAGTTCTTC.

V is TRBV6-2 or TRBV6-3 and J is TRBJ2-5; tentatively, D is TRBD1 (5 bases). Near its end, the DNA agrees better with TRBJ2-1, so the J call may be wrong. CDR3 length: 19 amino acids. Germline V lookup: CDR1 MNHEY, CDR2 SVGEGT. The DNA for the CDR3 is TGTGCCAGCAGGACCATAGTGGGGCCCGAAAATAGACCTTACAATGAGCAGTTCTTC. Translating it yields CASRTIVGPENRPYNEQFF.

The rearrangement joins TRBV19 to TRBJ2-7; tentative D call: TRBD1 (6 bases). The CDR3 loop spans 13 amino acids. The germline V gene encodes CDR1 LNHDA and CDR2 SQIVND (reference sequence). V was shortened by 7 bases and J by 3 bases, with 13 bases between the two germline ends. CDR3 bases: TGTGCCAGTACCAACAGGGTGGGCTACGAGCAGTACTTC. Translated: CASTNRVGYEQYF. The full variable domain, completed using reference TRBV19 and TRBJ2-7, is DGGITQSPKYLFRKEGQNVTLSCEQNLNHDAMYWYRQDPGQGLRLIYYSQIVNDFQKGDIAEGYSVSREKKESFPLTVTSAQKNPTAFYLCASTNRVGYEQYFGPGTRLTVT.

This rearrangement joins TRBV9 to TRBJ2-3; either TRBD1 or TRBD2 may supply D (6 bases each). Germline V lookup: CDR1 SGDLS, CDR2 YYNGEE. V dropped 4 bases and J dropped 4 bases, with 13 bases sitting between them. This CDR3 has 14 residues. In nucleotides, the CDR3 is TGTGCCAGCAGCTCGACGGGGGCTCCAGATACGCAGTATTTT. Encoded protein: CASSSTGAPDTQYF.

The CDR3 protein is CASSYSKFRQGEAFF. The CDR3 DNA is TGTGCCAGCAGTTACTCGAAGTTTCGACAGGGAGAAGCTTTCTTT. The gene calls are TRBV6-2 or TRBV6-3 and TRBJ1-1; 7 bases are shared with TRBD1. The CDR3 totals 15 residues. From germline, CDR1 is MNHEY and CDR2 SVGEGT. V trimming: 0 bases; J trimming: 8 bases; junction bases outside the gene matches: 9.

DNA of the CDR3: TGTGCCAGCAGCACGGGACAACCGGGAGGGGATCGAGAGCAGTTCTTC. Translated: CASSTGQPGGDREQFF. The chain carries TRBV7-9 and TRBJ2-5; TRBD2 agrees at 8 bases. The J call is uncertain, as TRBJ2-1 better fits the DNA end. Per the germline V gene, CDR1 is SEHNR and CDR2 is FQNEAQ (reference sequence). The CDR3 runs 16 residues.

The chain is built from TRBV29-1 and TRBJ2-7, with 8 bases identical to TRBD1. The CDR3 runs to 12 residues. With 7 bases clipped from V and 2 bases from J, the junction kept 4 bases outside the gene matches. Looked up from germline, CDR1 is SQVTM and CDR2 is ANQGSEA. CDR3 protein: CSGRDRTYEQYF. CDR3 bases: TGCAGCGGCCGGGACAGGACCTACGAGCAGTACTTC.

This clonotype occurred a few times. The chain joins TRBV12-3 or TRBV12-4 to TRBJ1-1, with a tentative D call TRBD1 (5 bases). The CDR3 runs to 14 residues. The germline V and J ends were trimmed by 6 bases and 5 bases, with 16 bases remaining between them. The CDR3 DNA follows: TGTGCCAGCAGGTCTCCCGGGGCGTCAACTGAAGCTTTCTTT. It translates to CASRSPGASTEAFF.

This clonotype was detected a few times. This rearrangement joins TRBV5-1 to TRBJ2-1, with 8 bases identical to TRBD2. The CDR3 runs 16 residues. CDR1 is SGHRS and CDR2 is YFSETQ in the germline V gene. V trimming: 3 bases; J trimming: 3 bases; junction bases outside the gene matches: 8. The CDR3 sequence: CASSWGIAGFYNEQFF. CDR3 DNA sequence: TGCGCCAGCAGCTGGGGGATAGCGGGGTTCTACAATGAGCAGTTCTTC.

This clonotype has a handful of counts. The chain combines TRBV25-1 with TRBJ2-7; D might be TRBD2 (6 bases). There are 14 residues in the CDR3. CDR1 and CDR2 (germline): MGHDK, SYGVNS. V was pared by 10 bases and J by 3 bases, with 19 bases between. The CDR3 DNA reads TGTGCCACCCGTAATGAGCGGGCGTTCTACGAGCAGTACTTC. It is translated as CATRNERAFYEQYF.

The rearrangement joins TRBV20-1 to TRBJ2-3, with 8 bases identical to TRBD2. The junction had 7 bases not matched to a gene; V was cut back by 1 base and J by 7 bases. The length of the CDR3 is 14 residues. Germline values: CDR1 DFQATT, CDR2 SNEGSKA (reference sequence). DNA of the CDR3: TGCAGTGCTAGAGGCGGGGCTAGCGGGTATACGCAGTATTTT. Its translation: CSARGGASGYTQYF.

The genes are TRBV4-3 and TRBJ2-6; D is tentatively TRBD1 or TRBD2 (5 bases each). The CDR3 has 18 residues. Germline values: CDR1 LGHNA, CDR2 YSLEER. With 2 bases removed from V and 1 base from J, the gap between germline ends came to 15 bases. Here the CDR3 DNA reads TGCGCCAGCAGCCAACATCAGGGTGGGGAGTCTGGGGCCAACGTCCTGACTTTC. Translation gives CASSQHQGGESGANVLTF.

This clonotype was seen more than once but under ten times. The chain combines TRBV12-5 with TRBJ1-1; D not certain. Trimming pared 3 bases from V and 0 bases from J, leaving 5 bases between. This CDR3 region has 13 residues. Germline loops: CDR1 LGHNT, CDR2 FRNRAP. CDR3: CASGFKVNTEAFF. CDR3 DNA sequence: TGTGCTAGTGGTTTTAAGGTGAACACTGAAGCTTTCTTT.

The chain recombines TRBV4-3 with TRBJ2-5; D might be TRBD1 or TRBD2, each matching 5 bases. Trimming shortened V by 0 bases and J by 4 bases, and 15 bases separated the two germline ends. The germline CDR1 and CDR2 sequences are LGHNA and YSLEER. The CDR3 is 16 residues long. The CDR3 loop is CASSQDVSWGRETQYF. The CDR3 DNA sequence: TGCGCCAGCAGCCAAGACGTCAGTTGGGGACGAGAGACCCAGTACTTC.

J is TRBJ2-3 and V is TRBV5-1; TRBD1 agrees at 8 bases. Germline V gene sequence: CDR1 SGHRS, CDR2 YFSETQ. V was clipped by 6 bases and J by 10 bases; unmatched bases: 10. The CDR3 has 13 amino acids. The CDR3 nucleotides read TGCGCCAGCACCGGACAGGGAAAGTACGCGCAGTATTTT. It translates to CASTGQGKYAQYF.

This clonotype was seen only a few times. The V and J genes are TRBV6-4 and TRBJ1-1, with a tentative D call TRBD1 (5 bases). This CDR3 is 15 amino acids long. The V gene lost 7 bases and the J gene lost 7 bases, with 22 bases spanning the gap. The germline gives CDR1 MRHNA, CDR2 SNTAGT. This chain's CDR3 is CASNVNRGRAFEAFF. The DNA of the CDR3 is TGTGCCAGCAATGTTAACCGGGGCCGCGCATTTGAAGCTTTCTTT.

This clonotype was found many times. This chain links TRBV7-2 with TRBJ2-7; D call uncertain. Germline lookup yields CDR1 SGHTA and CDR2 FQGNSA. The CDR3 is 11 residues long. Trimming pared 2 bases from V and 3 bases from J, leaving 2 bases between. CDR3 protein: CASSLNYEQYF. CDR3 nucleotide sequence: TGTGCCAGCAGCTTAAACTACGAGCAGTACTTC.

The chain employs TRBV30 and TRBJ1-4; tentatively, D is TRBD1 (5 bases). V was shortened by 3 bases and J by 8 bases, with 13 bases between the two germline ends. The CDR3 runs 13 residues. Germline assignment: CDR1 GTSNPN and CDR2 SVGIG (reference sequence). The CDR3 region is CAWSRDLEEKLFF. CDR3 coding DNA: TGTGCCTGGAGCCGGGACTTGGAAGAAAAACTGTTTTTT.

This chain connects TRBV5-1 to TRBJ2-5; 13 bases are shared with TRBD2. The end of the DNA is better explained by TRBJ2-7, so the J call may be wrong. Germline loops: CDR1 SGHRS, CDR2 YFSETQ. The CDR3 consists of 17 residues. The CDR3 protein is CASSLAVLAGGTYEQYF. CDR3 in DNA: TGCGCCAGCAGCTTGGCGGTACTAGCGGGGGGGACCTACGAGCAGTACTTC.

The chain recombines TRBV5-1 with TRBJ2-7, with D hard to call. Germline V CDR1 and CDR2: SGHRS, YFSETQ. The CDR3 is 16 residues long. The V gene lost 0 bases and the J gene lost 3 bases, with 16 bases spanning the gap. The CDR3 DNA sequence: TGCGCCAGCAGCTTGGCCCCCCGCAGCTCCTACTACGAGCAGTACTTC. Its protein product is CASSLAPRSSYYEQYF.